This T cell receptor beta chain was obtained from a study of radiation and T cells in renal cell carcinoma. Time point of the sample: blood 2 weeks post-SBRT. Treatment: 15 Gy SBRT to primary tumor, nephrectomy 4 weeks later. The CDR3 has 12 amino acids. The germline CDR1 and CDR2 sequences are MGHDK and SYGVNS. With 6 bases removed from V and 7 bases from J, the gap between germline ends came to 13 bases. Sequencing used immunoSEQ multiplex PCR; TCRdb keeps in-frame clones, though not all of them. The table lists 65,000 to 80,000 clones, roughly 85% of them singletons. The sequence was collected from a woman between 50 and 59 years old with renal cell carcinoma. Sequenced here: blood, sampled from a patient whose treatment included radiotherapy and nephrectomy. The chain links TRBV25-1 to TRBJ2-7; TRBD2 is a possible D gene (5 bases). The DNA for the CDR3 is TGTGCCAGCAGGGCCGTTTCGGGGGAGCAGTACTTC. This gives the protein CASRAVSGEQYF.